Listed below are T cell receptor beta chains from one sample, sequenced in a study of T cells after yellow fever vaccination. In TCRdb, the 5' RACE reads were re-called with MiXCR into one record per CDR3 protein. The sample consists of hundreds of thousands of distinct CDR3 sequences, roughly 12% of them appearing once. The material sequenced was PBMCs, taken on the day of the yellow fever booster vaccination. The receptor set was obtained from a man younger than 45 who received the YFV17D yellow fever vaccine. Each CDR3 is given with its conserved first and last residue. D genes are given only for firm matches. Size is omitted from some rows. Given values are once, few, many or a class for expanded clones.

-,TRBJ2-7,TRBV20-1,14,-,CSAKGGTKGYEQYF,TGCAGTGCTAAGGGCGGGACCAAAGGTTACGAGCAGTACTTC
-,TRBJ1-5,TRBV27,13,-,CASSSLAYQPQHF,TGTGCCAGCAGTTCCCTCGCCTATCAGCCCCAGCATTTT
-,TRBJ1-5,TRBV4-3,13,few,CASSQALNQPQHF,TGCGCCAGCAGCCAGGCCCTAAATCAGCCCCAGCATTTT
-,TRBJ2-7,TRBV6-5,16,-,CASSYSIAGYSYEQYF,TGTGCCAGCAGTTACTCCATCGCGGGGTACTCCTACGAGCAGTACTTC
-,TRBJ2-7,TRBV29-1,14,few,CSVEVIGGSYEQYF,TGCAGCGTTGAAGTGATAGGCGGGTCCTACGAGCAGTACTTC
TRBD1,TRBJ1-2,TRBV27,15,few,CASSHSPGQGNGYTF,TGTGCCAGCAGTCACAGCCCTGGACAGGGGAATGGCTACACCTTC
-,TRBJ2-1,TRBV28,15,few,CASSEIQRGWGEQFF,TGTGCCAGCAGTGAGATACAGCGTGGGTGGGGGGAGCAGTTCTTC
TRBD1,TRBJ2-2,TRBV7-6,14,many,CASSLVQGSGELFF,TGTGCCAGCAGCTTAGTACAGGGGTCCGGGGAGCTGTTTTTT
-,TRBJ2-7,TRBV12-3/TRBV12-4,14,few,CASSLSGTPYEQYF,TGTGCCAGCAGTTTATCAGGGACCCCCTACGAGCAGTACTTC
-,TRBJ2-1,TRBV3-1,14,-,CASSPRAGYNEQFF,TGTGCCAGCAGCCCTCGAGCGGGCTACAATGAGCAGTTCTTC
-,TRBJ2-5,TRBV7-2,13,once,CARGEVNQETQYF,TGTGCCAGAGGAGAAGTTAATCAAGAGACCCAGTACTTC
-,TRBJ2-1,TRBV20-1,14,few,CSAFARSSYNEQFF,TGCAGTGCTTTTGCTAGGAGCTCCTACAATGAGCAGTTCTTC
TRBD1,TRBJ1-5,TRBV7-9,15,few,CASSMGDSSNQPQHF,TGTGCCAGCAGCATGGGGGACAGCTCTAATCAGCCCCAGCATTTT
-,TRBJ2-2,TRBV6-5,17,-,CASSYPTRTSNTGELFF,TGTGCCAGCAGTTACCCGACGAGGACGTCGAACACCGGGGAGCTGTTTTTT
TRBD1,TRBJ2-1,TRBV5-1,15,few,CASSSTGVSYNEQFF,TGCGCCAGCAGCTCCACAGGGGTTTCGTACAATGAGCAGTTCTTC
-,TRBJ1-2,TRBV19,16,-,CASSIGWGRVDYGYTF,TGTGCCAGTAGTATTGGCTGGGGGCGAGTCGACTATGGCTACACCTTC
TRBD2,TRBJ2-7,TRBV3-1,15,many,CASSHAGRVPYEQYF,TGTGCCAGCAGCCATGCCGGGAGGGTCCCCTACGAGCAGTACTTC
-,TRBJ2-5,TRBV6-5,14,-,CASSYSVGGETQYF,TGTGCCAGCAGTTACTCTGTGGGGGGAGAGACCCAGTACTTC
TRBD1,TRBJ2-5,TRBV27,13,few,CASHKQGLKTQYF,TGTGCCAGCCATAAACAGGGGTTAAAGACCCAGTACTTC
TRBD2,TRBJ2-1,TRBV3-1,14,-,CASQAGEFGNEQFF,TGTGCCAGCCAAGCGGGAGAGTTCGGCAATGAGCAGTTCTTC
TRBD2,TRBJ2-2,TRBV28,16,once,CASSFSPSGNTGELFF,TGTGCCAGCAGTTTTTCTCCTAGCGGGAACACCGGGGAGCTGTTTTTT
-,TRBJ2-5,TRBV20-1,13,few,CSASSGVQETQYF,TGCAGTGCTAGTTCCGGGGTTCAGGAGACCCAGTACTTC
TRBD1,TRBJ2-7,TRBV5-1,11,few,CASGQGAEQYF,TGCGCCAGCGGACAGGGGGCCGAGCAGTACTTC
TRBD2,TRBJ2-1,TRBV2,18,once,CAFSFGLAGGPRYNEQFF,TGTGCCTTCAGTTTTGGACTAGCGGGAGGGCCTCGGTACAATGAGCAGTTCTTC
-,TRBJ2-5,TRBV6-2/TRBV6-3,15,few,CASSNSGLSGETQYF,TGTGCCAGCAGTAACTCGGGACTCTCGGGAGAGACCCAGTACTTC
-,TRBJ1-3,TRBV6-6,13,-,CAIRGGVGNTIYF,TGTGCCATCCGGGGAGGGGTAGGAAACACCATATATTTT
TRBD2,TRBJ2-4,TRBV19,15,-,CASNPGSGTKNIQYF,TGTGCCAGTAACCCGGGTAGCGGGACCAAAAACATTCAGTACTTC
-,TRBJ2-3,TRBV5-1,15,few,CASSFGEWRTDTQYF,TGCGCCAGCAGCTTCGGAGAATGGAGGACAGATACGCAGTATTTT